The present T cell receptor beta chain was sequenced within a study of blood T cell repertoires in COVID-19. With 1 base removed from V and 2 bases from J, the gap between germline ends came to 15 bases. Germline V CDR1 and CDR2: LGHNT, FRNRAP. CDR3 length equals 16 residues. Only in-frame clones appear in the TCRdb table, and some are missing; sequencing was by immunoSEQ multiplex PCR. This table has roughly 300,000 clones, approximately 84% appearing once. The sequenced material came from peripheral blood. The source of this sequence is a human donor with COVID-19, enrolled during active disease. The donor label of this sample is uncertain. V is TRBV12-5 and J is TRBJ2-7; TRBD1 is a possible D gene (6 bases). The CDR3, as DNA: TGTGCTAGTGGTTTGGGGGAAACCAGGGGAGCCTACGAGCAGTACTTC. Its translation is CASGLGETRGAYEQYF.